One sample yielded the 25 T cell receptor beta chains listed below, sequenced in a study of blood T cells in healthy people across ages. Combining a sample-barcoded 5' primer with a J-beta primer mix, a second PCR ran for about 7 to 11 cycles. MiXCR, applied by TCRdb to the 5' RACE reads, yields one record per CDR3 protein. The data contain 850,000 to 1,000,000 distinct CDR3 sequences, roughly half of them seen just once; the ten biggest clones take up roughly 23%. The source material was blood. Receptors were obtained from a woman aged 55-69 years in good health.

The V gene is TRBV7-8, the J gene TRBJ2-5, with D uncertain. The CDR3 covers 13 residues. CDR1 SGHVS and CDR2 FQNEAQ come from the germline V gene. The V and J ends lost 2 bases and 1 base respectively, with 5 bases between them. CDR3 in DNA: TGTGCCAGCAGCTTACGGTTCCAAGAGACCCAGTACTTC. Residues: CASSLRFQETQYF.

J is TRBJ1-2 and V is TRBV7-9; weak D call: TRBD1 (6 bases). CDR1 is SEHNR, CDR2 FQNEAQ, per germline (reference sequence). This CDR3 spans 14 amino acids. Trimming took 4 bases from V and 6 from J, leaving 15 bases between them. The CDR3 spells CASSSYGTLNGYTF. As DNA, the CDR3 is TGTGCCAGCAGCTCCTACGGGACACTTAATGGCTACACCTTC.

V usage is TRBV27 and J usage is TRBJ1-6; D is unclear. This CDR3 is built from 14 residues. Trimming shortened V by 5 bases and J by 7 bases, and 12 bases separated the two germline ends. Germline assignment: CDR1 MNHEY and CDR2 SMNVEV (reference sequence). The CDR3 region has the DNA TGTGCCAGCAGTCAGGACTTCGAAAATTCACCCCTCCACTTT. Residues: CASSQDFENSPLHF.

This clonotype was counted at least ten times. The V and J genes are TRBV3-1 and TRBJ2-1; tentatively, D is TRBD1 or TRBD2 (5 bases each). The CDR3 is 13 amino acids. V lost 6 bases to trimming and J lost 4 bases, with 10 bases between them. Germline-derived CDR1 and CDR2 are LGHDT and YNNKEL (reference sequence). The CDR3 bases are TGTGCCAGCAGTTATTGGGGGTACAATGAGCAGTTCTTC. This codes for CASSYWGYNEQFF.

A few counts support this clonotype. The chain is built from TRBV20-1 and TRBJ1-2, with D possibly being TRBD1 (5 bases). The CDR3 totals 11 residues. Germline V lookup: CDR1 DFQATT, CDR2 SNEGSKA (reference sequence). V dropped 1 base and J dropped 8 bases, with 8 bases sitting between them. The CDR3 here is CSARVGDGYTF. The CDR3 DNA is TGCAGTGCTAGAGTAGGGGACGGCTACACCTTC.

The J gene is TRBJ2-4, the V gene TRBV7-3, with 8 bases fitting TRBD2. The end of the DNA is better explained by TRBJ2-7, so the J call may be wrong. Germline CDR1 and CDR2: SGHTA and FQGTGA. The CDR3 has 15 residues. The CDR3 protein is CASSEAGTSAYEQYF. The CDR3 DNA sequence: TGTGCCAGCAGCGAAGCCGGGACTAGTGCTTACGAGCAGTACTTC.

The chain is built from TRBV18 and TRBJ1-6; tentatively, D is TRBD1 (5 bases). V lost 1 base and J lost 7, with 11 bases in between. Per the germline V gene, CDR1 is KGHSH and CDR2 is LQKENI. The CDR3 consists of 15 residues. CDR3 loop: CASSPRGDPNSPLHF. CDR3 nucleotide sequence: TGTGCCAGCTCACCACGAGGGGATCCCAATTCACCCCTCCACTTT.

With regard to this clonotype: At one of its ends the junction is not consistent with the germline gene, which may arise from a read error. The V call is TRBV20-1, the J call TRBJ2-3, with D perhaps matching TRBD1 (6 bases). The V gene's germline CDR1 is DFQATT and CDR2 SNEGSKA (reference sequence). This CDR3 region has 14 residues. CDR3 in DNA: TGCAGTGCTAGGTGGCAGGGGAGCACAGATATGCAGTATTTT. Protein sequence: CSARWQGSTDMQYF.

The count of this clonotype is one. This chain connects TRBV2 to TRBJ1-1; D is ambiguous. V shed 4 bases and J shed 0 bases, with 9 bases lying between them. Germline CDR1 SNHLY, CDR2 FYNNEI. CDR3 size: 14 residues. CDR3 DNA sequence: TGTGCCAGCAGTGTCCTGACCGTGAACACTGAAGCTTTCTTT. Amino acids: CASSVLTVNTEAFF.

CDR3 sequence (DNA): TGCAGTGCTAGACGGGACACCACCGGGGAGCTGTTTTTT. It is translated as CSARRDTTGELFF. The chain recombines TRBV20-1 with TRBJ2-2, with D possibly matching TRBD1 (6 bases). The CDR3 is made up of 13 amino acids. CDR1 is DFQATT and CDR2 is SNEGSKA in the germline V gene (reference sequence). V lost 2 bases, J lost 4 bases, and 8 bases lay in between.

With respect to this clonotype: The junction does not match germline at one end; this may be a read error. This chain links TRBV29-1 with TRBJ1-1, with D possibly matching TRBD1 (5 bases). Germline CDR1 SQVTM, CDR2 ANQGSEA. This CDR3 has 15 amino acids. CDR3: CSVEGPGRETSEAFF. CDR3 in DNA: TGCAGCGTGGAAGGGCCGGGACGGGAGACGTCTGAAGCTTTCTTT.

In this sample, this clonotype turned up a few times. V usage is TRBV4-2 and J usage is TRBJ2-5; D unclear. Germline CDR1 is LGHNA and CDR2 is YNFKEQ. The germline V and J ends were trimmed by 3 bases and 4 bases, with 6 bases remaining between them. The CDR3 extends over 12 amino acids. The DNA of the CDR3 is TGTGCCAGCAGCCATGTTACAGAGACCCAGTACTTC. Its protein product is CASSHVTETQYF.

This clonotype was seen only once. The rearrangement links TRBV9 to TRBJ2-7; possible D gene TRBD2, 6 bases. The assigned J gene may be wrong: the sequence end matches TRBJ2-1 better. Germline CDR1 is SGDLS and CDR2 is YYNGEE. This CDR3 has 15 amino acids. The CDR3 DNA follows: TGTGCCAGCAGCGCCCACGGGACTGCGGTGGATGAGCAGTTCTTC. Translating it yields CASSAHGTAVDEQFF.

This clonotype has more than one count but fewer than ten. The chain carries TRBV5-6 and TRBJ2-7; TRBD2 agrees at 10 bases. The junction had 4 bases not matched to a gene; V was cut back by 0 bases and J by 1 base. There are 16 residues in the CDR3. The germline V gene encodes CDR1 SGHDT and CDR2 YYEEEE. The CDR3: CASSLALAGWSYEQYF. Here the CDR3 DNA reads TGTGCCAGCAGCTTGGCACTAGCGGGATGGTCCTACGAGCAGTACTTC.

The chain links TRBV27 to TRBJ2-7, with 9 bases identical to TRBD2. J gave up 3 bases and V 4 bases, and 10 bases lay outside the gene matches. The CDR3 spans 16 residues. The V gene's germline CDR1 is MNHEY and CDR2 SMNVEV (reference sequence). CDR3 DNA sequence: TGTGCCAGCAGTTCCCCTTTAGCGGGAGTTGTCTACGAGCAGTACTTC. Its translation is CASSSPLAGVVYEQYF.

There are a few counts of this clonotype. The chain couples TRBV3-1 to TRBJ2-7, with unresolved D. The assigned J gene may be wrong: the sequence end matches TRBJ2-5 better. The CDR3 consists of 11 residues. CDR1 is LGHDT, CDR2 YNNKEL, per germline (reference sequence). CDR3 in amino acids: CASSALGTQYF. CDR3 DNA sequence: TGTGCCAGCAGCGCCCTAGGGACCCAGTACTTC.

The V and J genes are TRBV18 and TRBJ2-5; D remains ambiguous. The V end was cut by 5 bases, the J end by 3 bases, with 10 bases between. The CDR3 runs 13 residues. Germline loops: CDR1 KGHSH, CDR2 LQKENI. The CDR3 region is CASSVGIEETQYF. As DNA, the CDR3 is TGTGCCAGCTCAGTAGGAATTGAAGAGACCCAGTACTTC.

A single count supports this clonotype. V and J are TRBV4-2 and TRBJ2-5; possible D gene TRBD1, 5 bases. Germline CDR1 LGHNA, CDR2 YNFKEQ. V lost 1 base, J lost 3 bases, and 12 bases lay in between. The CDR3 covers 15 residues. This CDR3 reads CASSQGLQVEETQYF. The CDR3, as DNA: TGTGCCAGCAGCCAAGGCTTACAGGTCGAAGAGACCCAGTACTTC.

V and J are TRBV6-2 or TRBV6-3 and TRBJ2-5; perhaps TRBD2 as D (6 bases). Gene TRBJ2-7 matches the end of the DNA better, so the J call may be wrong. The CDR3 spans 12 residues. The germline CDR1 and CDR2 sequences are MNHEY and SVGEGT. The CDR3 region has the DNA TGTGCCAGCACGGAGGGAAGGGACGAGCAGTACTTC. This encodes CASTEGRDEQYF.

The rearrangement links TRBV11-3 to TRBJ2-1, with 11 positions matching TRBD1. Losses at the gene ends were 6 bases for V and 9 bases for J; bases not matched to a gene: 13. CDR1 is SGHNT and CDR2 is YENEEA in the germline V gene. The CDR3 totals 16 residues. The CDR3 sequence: CASSPRTGGAPGEQFF. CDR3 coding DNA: TGTGCCAGCAGTCCGAGGACAGGGGGCGCCCCGGGTGAGCAGTTCTTC. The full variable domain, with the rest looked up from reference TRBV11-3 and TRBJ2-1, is EAGVVQSPRYKIIEKKQPVAFWCNPISGHNTLYWYLQNLGQGPELLIRYENEEAVDDSQLPKDRFSAERLKGVDSTLKIQPAELGDSAVYLCASSPRTGGAPGEQFFGPGTRLTVL.

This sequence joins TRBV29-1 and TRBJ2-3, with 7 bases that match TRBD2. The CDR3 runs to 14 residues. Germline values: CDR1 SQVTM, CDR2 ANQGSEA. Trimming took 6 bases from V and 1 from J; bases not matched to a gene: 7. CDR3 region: CSVEAAGGTDTQYF. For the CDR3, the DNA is TGCAGCGTAGAGGCGGCGGGAGGCACAGATACGCAGTATTTT.

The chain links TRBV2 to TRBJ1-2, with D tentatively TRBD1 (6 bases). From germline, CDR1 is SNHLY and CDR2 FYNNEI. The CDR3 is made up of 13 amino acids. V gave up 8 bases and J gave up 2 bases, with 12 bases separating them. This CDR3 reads CASSRGMNYGYTF. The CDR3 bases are TGTGCCAGCTCCAGGGGAATGAACTATGGCTACACCTTC.

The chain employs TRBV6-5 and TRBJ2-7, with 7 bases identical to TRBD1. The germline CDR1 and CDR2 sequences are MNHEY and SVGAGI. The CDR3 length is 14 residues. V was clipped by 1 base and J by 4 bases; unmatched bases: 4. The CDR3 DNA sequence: TGTGCCAGCAGTTACTACGGGACAGCTTACGAGCAGTACTTC. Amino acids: CASSYYGTAYEQYF.

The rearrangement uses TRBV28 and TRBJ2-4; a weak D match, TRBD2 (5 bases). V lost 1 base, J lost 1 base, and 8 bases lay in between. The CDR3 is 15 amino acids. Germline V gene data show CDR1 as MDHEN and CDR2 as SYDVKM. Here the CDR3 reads CASSLFGEAKNIQYF. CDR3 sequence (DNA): TGTGCCAGCAGTTTATTTGGGGAGGCCAAAAACATTCAGTACTTC.

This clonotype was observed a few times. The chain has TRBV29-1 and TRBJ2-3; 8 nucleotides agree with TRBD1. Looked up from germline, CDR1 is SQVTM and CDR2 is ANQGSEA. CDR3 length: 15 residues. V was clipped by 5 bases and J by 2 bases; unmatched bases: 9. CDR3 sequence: CSVSGGAGPTDTQYF. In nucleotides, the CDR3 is TGCAGCGTTTCAGGGGGCGCGGGGCCCACAGATACGCAGTATTTT.